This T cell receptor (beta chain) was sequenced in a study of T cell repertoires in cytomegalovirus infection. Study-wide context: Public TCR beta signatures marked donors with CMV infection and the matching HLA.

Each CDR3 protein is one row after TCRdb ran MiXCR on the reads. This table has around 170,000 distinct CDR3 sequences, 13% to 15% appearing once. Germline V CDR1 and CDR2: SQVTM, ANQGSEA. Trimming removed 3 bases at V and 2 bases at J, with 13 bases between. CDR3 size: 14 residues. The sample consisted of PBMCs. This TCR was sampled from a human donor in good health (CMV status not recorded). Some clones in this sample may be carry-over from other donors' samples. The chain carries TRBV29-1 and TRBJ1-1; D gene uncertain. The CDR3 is CSVDEGFANTEAFF. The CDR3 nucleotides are TGCAGCGTTGATGAGGGATTTGCAAACACTGAAGCTTTCTTT.